Reported below is one TCR beta chain. Its specificity is unknown. The PCR contained 60 Vbeta and 13 Jbeta primers. The method was immunoSEQ multiplex PCR; TCRdb's version includes in-frame clones alone and lacks a portion of them. Of 150,000 to 200,000 clones in the sample, just over 70% were seen once. The data are from a study of cytomegalovirus exposure and HLA in healthy donors. The overall study: Earlier, 150 million to 200 million T cells were analyzed, and 90 million to 140 million unique TCR beta sequences were found among them. Study-wide findings and caveats: V segments that were indistinguishable, TRBV6-2 and TRBV6-3 among them, were omitted from analysis. Per a prior analysis, the majority of TCR beta V segments were productive roughly 87% or roughly 30% of the time. Among TCR beta chains, those listed as cytomegalovirus-associated numbered some 160.

Germline V gene sequence: CDR1 SGHRS, CDR2 YFSETQ. The CDR3 contains 15 residues. V lost 1 base to trimming and J lost 7 bases; unmatched junction nucleotides: 8. The material sequenced was PBMCs. The chain is built from TRBV5-1 and TRBJ1-2; TRBD1 matches at 9 bases. The receptor's source is a human donor in good health. CDR3 DNA sequence: TGCGCCAGCAGCTTGCGTACAGGGGGCGGAGGTGGCTACACCTTC. It encodes CASSLRTGGGGGYTF. Full variable domain (rest looked up from reference TRBV5-1 and TRBJ1-2): KAGVTQTPRYLIKTRGQQVTLSCSPISGHRSVSWYQQTPGQGLQFLFEYFSETQRNKGNFPGRFSGRQFSNSRSEMNVSTLELGDSALYLCASSLRTGGGGGYTFGSGTRLTVV.